These 20 T cell receptor beta chains were sequenced from one sample in a study of blood T cell repertoires in COVID-19. Here immunoSEQ multiplex PCR was the method, and the copy in TCRdb shows in-frame clones only, minus some. The table records 23,000 or so clones, approximately 92% of them present only once. Input material: peripheral blood. The source is a woman aged 70-85 years with active COVID-19.

The chain is built from TRBV9 and TRBJ2-2, with TRBD2 matching over 7 bases. With 7 bases clipped from V and 4 bases from J, the junction kept 7 bases outside the gene matches. The CDR3 loop spans 14 amino acids. CDR1 and CDR2 (germline): SGDLS, YYNGEE. Written as DNA, the CDR3 is TGTGCCAGCCGGCGTGGCGGGAGCACCGGGGAGCTGTTTTTT. Its translation: CASRRGGSTGELFF.

This chain joins TRBV7-2 and TRBJ2-7; TRBD2 matches at 7 bases. The CDR3 is made up of 14 amino acids. Germline V gives CDR1 SGHTA, CDR2 FQGNSA. The ends lost 5 bases at V and 6 bases at J; junction bases unmatched: 10. In DNA, the CDR3 is TGTGCCAGCAGCCCTCAAGCGGGATCGGGCGAGCAGTACTTC. Translated: CASSPQAGSGEQYF.

V and J are TRBV24-1 and TRBJ2-5; D may be TRBD2 (5 bases). Trimming took 4 bases from V and 3 from J, leaving 14 bases between them. This CDR3 has 15 amino acids. Germline CDR1 is KGHDR and CDR2 is SFDVKD. CDR3 region: CATSDSGLNKETQYF. CDR3 nucleotide sequence: TGTGCCACCAGTGACAGCGGACTGAATAAAGAGACCCAGTACTTC.

V and J are TRBV6-2 or TRBV6-3 and TRBJ2-1; TRBD1 agrees at 7 bases. Germline V gene lookup returns CDR1 MNHEY and CDR2 SVGEGT. The CDR3 totals 16 residues. V trimming: 5 bases; J trimming: 2 bases; junction bases outside the gene matches: 9. This CDR3 is CASSALQTGPYNEQFF. CDR3 nucleotides: TGTGCCAGCAGTGCCCTCCAGACAGGGCCCTACAATGAGCAGTTCTTC.

This chain joins TRBV5-6 and TRBJ1-4; D might be TRBD1 (6 bases). Trimming took 5 bases from V and 8 from J, leaving 16 bases between them. The V gene's germline CDR1 is SGHDT and CDR2 YYEEEE. The CDR3 is 14 amino acids. The CDR3 reads CASSSTGLREKLFF. In DNA form, the CDR3 reads TGTGCCAGCAGTTCAACAGGGTTAAGGGAAAAACTGTTTTTT.

The CDR3 here is CASSVEAGGPTDTQYF. DNA of the CDR3: TGTGCCAGCAGCGTAGAAGCGGGAGGACCCACAGATACGCAGTATTTT. The V and J genes are TRBV9 and TRBJ2-3, with TRBD2 identical over 9 bases. The ends lost 0 bases at V and 2 bases at J; junction bases unmatched: 4. The germline V gene has CDR1 SGDLS and CDR2 YYNGEE. The CDR3 spans 16 residues.

This rearrangement joins TRBV19 to TRBJ1-5, with 7 bases fitting TRBD1. Germline CDR1 reads LNHDA; CDR2 reads SQIVND (reference sequence). The CDR3 runs to 14 residues. V was clipped by 2 bases and J by 7 bases; unmatched bases: 5. The CDR3 protein is CASSIIGGRQPQHF. Written as DNA, the CDR3 is TGTGCCAGTAGTATAATAGGGGGCAGGCAGCCCCAGCATTTT.

This sequence joins TRBV7-2 and TRBJ2-1; 7 bases line up with TRBD1. The CDR3 runs to 17 residues. Germline values: CDR1 SGHTA, CDR2 FQGNSA. The J segment lost 0 bases and the V segment lost 5 bases, leaving 10 bases of the junction unmatched. CDR3 nucleotides: TGTGCCAGCAGCATACGACCGGGACAGAGCTCCTACAATGAGCAGTTCTTC. This translates into CASSIRPGQSSYNEQFF.

This sequence joins TRBV6-4 and TRBJ1-1; D is ambiguous. The V and J ends lost 6 bases and 1 base respectively, with 18 bases between them. Germline V gene data show CDR1 as MRHNA and CDR2 as SNTAGT. This CDR3 is built from 16 residues. The CDR3, as DNA: TGTGCCAGCAGAGCAGCCCACATTCCAGGGAACACTGAAGCTTTCTTT. Protein sequence: CASRAAHIPGNTEAFF.

The V call is TRBV2, the J call TRBJ1-1; TRBD1 might be the D (6 bases). Germline lookup yields CDR1 SNHLY and CDR2 FYNNEI. The CDR3 is 14 residues long. Between the trimmed V and J ends, which lost 3 bases and 1 base, there was a span of 9 bases. The CDR3, as DNA: TGTGCCAGCAGTGATGGGGGCCCGAACACTGAAGCTTTCTTT. This gives the protein CASSDGGPNTEAFF.

The V gene is TRBV29-1, the J gene TRBJ2-1; TRBD2 might be the D (6 bases). The CDR3 spans 15 residues. Trimming shortened V by 6 bases and J by 4 bases, and 19 bases separated the two germline ends. The germline gives CDR1 SQVTM, CDR2 ANQGSEA. As DNA, the CDR3 is TGCAGCGTCAGCGGGTCGGGAGCCTCTTACAATGAGCAGTTCTTC. This translates into CSVSGSGASYNEQFF.

The chain uses TRBV7-2 and TRBJ2-1; 7 nucleotides align to TRBD2. Trimming took 1 base from V and 4 from J; bases not matched to a gene: 13. Germline-derived CDR1 and CDR2 are SGHTA and FQGNSA. This CDR3 contains 18 residues. CDR3 residues: CASSLGGGRIIRYNEQFF. Written as DNA, the CDR3 is TGTGCCAGCAGCTTAGGGGGGGGAAGAATAATAAGGTACAATGAGCAGTTCTTC. Drawing the rest from reference TRBV7-2 and TRBJ2-1, the complete variable domain is GAGVSQSPSNKVTEKGKDVELRCDPISGHTALYWYRQSLGQGLEFLIYFQGNSAPDKSGLPSDRFSAERTGGSVSTLTIQRTQQEDSAVYLCASSLGGGRIIRYNEQFFGPGTRLTVL.

The chain couples TRBV6-5 to TRBJ2-2, with D possibly matching TRBD2 (7 bases). Trimming removed 0 bases at V and 4 bases at J, with 12 bases between. Germline CDR1 and CDR2: MNHEY and SVGAGI. This CDR3 is built from 16 residues. CDR3 coding DNA: TGTGCCAGCAGTTACTCCTCAGGGGAGGGCACCGGGGAGCTGTTTTTT. Its translation: CASSYSSGEGTGELFF.

This chain joins TRBV18 and TRBJ2-2; weak D call: TRBD1 (5 bases). The CDR3 sequence is 13 residues long. The ends were cut back, 1 base at V and 7 bases at J, with 7 bases in the middle. The germline V gene has CDR1 KGHSH and CDR2 LQKENI. DNA for the CDR3: TGTGCCAGCTCACCACAGGGGATCGGGGAGCTGTTTTTT. Residues: CASSPQGIGELFF.

Here the CDR3 DNA reads TGTGCCAGCCTCCGGACAGACTCCTACGAGCAGTACTTC. This gives the protein CASLRTDSYEQYF. This chain links TRBV28 with TRBJ2-7; D is possibly TRBD1 (6 bases). The CDR3 is 13 amino acids. CDR1 is MDHEN, CDR2 SYDVKM, per germline. V shed 8 bases and J shed 0 bases, with 11 bases lying between them. The variable domain in full, with the rest retrieved from reference TRBV28 and TRBJ2-7, is DVKVTQSSRYLVKRTGEKVFLECVQDMDHENMFWYRQDPGLGLRLIYFSYDVKMKEKGDIPEGYSVSREKKERFSLILESASTNQTSMYLCASLRTDSYEQYFGPGTRLTVT.

V and J are TRBV5-1 and TRBJ2-7; 9 nucleotides match TRBD1. V dropped 7 bases and J dropped 5; count of bases not matched to a gene: 13. Germline values: CDR1 SGHRS, CDR2 YFSETQ. The length of the CDR3 is 15 residues. This chain's CDR3 is CASRPGGTGTDEQYF. The CDR3 nucleotides read TGCGCCAGCCGCCCGGGCGGGACAGGGACCGACGAGCAGTACTTC.

The rearrangement joins TRBV2 to TRBJ2-5; 7 bases map to TRBD1. This CDR3 is built from 13 residues. Per germline, CDR1 SNHLY and CDR2 FYNNEI. J lost 4 bases, V lost 7 bases, and 6 bases had no gene match. The CDR3 DNA reads as TGTGCCAGCACAGGGGGTTTGGGAGAGACCCAGTACTTC. Translating gives CASTGGLGETQYF.

The rearrangement joins TRBV7-2 to TRBJ1-3; 8 bases are shared with TRBD1. The CDR3 is 17 amino acids. V lost 4 bases and J lost 2; bases outside the gene matches: 10. The germline V gene has CDR1 SGHTA and CDR2 FQGNSA. Here the CDR3 DNA reads TGTGCCAGCAGCTACACTATGACAGGGGTGGCTGGAAACACCATATATTTT. It yields the protein CASSYTMTGVAGNTIYF.

The gene calls are TRBV5-4 and TRBJ2-4; possible D gene TRBD1, 6 bases. The CDR3 contains 15 residues. The V gene's germline CDR1 is SGHNT and CDR2 YYREEE (reference sequence). Trimming pared 4 bases from V and 9 bases from J, leaving 20 bases between. This chain's CDR3 is CASSRPGTKAPIQYF. The CDR3 region has the DNA TGTGCCAGCAGCCGTCCCGGGACAAAGGCCCCCATTCAGTACTTC.

The chain carries TRBV29-1 and TRBJ2-7, with a weak D call TRBD1 (6 bases). V was cut by 4 bases and J by 5 bases, with 9 bases left in between. This CDR3 has 11 amino acids. The V gene's germline CDR1 is SQVTM and CDR2 ANQGSEA. The CDR3 nucleotides read TGCAGCGTTGTTGGGGGCCACGAGCAGTACTTC. It encodes CSVVGGHEQYF.